This entry lists 10 T cell receptor beta chains sequenced from one sample in a study of beta chain features in type 1 diabetes. The study reverse transcribed the entire isolated RNA, so it sequenced expressed TCRB transcripts. The data were produced by immunoSEQ multiplex PCR, yet TCRdb's version contains in-frame clones alone and is incomplete. The table has 600,000 or so clones, 9.5% to 15% seen once. These receptors' antigens are unknown. Findings and caveats of the study: People with Type 1 diabetes carried modestly yet significantly shorter TCRB CDR3s in all four CD4+ subsets.

Sequencing was carried out using naive CD4+ T cells from blood. Source of these receptors: a man aged 25 to 40 with type 1 diabetes.

This clone has only a few counts. The V and J genes are TRBV23-1 and TRBJ2-1, with D possibly matching TRBD1 (6 bases). TRBV23-1 is sorted into the ORF group, with uncertain function. Trimming pared 7 bases from V and 5 bases from J, leaving 24 bases between. The CDR3 has 17 amino acids. The CDR3 reads CASTHPLAGATNNEQFF. DNA of the CDR3: TGCGCCAGCACTCATCCTTTGGCAGGGGCAACGAACAATGAGCAGTTCTTC.

The chain joins TRBV11-2 to TRBJ1-6; maybe TRBD1 (6 bases). CDR3 length: 14 amino acids. Between the trimmed V and J ends, which lost 4 bases and 7 bases, there was a span of 11 bases. CDR1 is SGHAT, CDR2 FQNNGV, per germline. CDR3 sequence (DNA): TGTGCCAGCAGCTACAGGGAGGGGAATTCACCCCTCCACTTT. This sequence encodes CASSYREGNSPLHF.

The CDR3 region has the DNA TGCGCCAGCAGCGCCCAATCCTACGAGCAGTACTTC. Residues: CASSAQSYEQYF. The V call is TRBV5-1, the J call TRBJ2-7; D not certain. Germline V gene lookup returns CDR1 SGHRS and CDR2 YFSETQ. This CDR3 is built from 12 residues. V was pared by 4 bases and J by 1 base, with 6 bases between.

This clone was observed a handful of times. This chain uses TRBV7-2 with TRBJ1-1; tentatively, D is TRBD1 (5 bases). Trimming took off 4 bases at V and 4 bases at J, with 10 bases between the two ends. The CDR3 has 13 residues. Germline V gives CDR1 SGHTA, CDR2 FQGNSA. The CDR3 nucleotides are TGTGCCAGCAGCTGGGGGGATGGCACTGAAGCTTTCTTT. Its protein is CASSWGDGTEAFF.

The CDR3 loop reads CASSPRDRESTGELFF. In DNA form, the CDR3 reads TGTGCCAGCTCACCACGGGACAGGGAGAGCACCGGGGAGCTGTTTTTT. The chain recombines TRBV18 with TRBJ2-2; 9 bases align to TRBD1. CDR3 length: 16 amino acids. J was trimmed by 4 bases and V by 1 base; bases with no gene match: 4. The germline V gene has CDR1 KGHSH and CDR2 LQKENI.

A few counts support this clone. The chain carries TRBV14 and TRBJ1-4; D uncertain. V gave up 0 bases and J gave up 5 bases, with 13 bases separating them. Per germline, CDR1 SGHDN and CDR2 FVKESK. This CDR3 has 16 residues. The CDR3: CASSQDGRTENEKLFF. The CDR3 bases are TGTGCCAGCAGCCAAGATGGCCGGACGGAAAATGAAAAACTGTTTTTT.

The chain employs TRBV19 and TRBJ1-1, with 9 bases fitting TRBD1. J gave up 8 bases and V 6 bases, and 10 bases lay outside the gene matches. Germline V lookup: CDR1 LNHDA, CDR2 SQIVND (reference sequence). The length of the CDR3 is 14 residues. CDR3 sequence reads: CASRPTTGGMEAFF. In DNA form, the CDR3 reads TGTGCCAGTAGACCCACTACAGGGGGCATGGAAGCTTTCTTT.

This clone was counted between two and nine times. Other DNA sequences of this sample code for an identical CDR3. The genes are TRBV7-2 and TRBJ2-3, with 10 nucleotides matching TRBD2. J lost 2 bases, V lost 0 bases, and 2 bases had no gene match. The CDR3 totals 16 residues. The germline gives CDR1 SGHTA, CDR2 FQGNSA. CDR3 protein: CASSLALAGATDTQYF. In DNA form, the CDR3 reads TGTGCCAGCAGCTTAGCGCTAGCGGGGGCCACAGATACGCAGTATTTT.

This clone was picked up a small number of times. The chain carries TRBV21-1 and TRBJ1-4; TRBD1 is taken as the D call from the table, unchecked against the DNA. TRBV21-1 corresponds to a pseudogene. This CDR3 spans 17 amino acids. This CDR3 is CASSINPKQGKNEKLFF. CDR3 bases: TGTGCCAGCAGCATAAACCCCAAACAGGGGAAAAATGAAAAACTGTTTTTT.

This clone was picked up a small number of times. Distinct nucleotide sequences in the sample also encode this CDR3. The chain carries TRBV5-1 and TRBJ1-1, with TRBD1 as a possible D gene (6 bases). The germline V and J ends were trimmed by 2 bases and 8 bases, with 10 bases remaining between them. Germline values: CDR1 SGHRS, CDR2 YFSETQ. The CDR3 is made up of 12 amino acids. The CDR3 here is CASSFGGREAFF. As DNA, the CDR3 is TGCGCCAGCAGCTTCGGGGGGCGAGAAGCTTTCTTT.